The 12 T cell receptor beta chains below come from one sample, sequenced in a study of blood T cell repertoires in COVID-19 (TCRdb year 2020). The library was built by means of the immunoSEQ multiplex PCR assay. Imported from immuneACCESS, the table was reduced by TCRdb to in-frame sequences with V and J called. These copies leave out some clones; in studies compared against another copy, an unresolved V gene accounts for under half, and the cause of the remainder is not known. Recorded for this sample are 250,000 to 350,000 clones; more than 75% of them occurred a single time. Approximately 5.3% of the sample rests with the top ten. The sequencing input was PBMCs or T cells enriched from blood (not recorded which). Receptors were obtained from a woman between 25 and 40 years old who had recovered from COVID-19.

This clone was recorded only once. The chain has TRBV7-2 and TRBJ1-2; D is unresolved. Looked up from germline, CDR1 is SGHTA and CDR2 is FQGNSA. The CDR3 sequence is 12 residues long. V lost 4 bases to trimming and J lost 4 bases, with 7 bases between them. As DNA, the CDR3 is TGTGCCAGCAGCTCCCGAGGCTATGGCTACACCTTC. Amino acid sequence: CASSSRGYGYTF. Filled out from reference TRBV7-2 and TRBJ1-2, the complete variable domain reads GAGVSQSPSNKVTEKGKDVELRCDPISGHTALYWYRQSLGQGLEFLIYFQGNSAPDKSGLPSDRFSAERTGGSVSTLTIQRTQQEDSAVYLCASSSRGYGYTFGSGTRLTVV.

The chain combines TRBV28 with TRBJ1-1, with 8 bases lining up with TRBD1. The CDR3 spans 14 residues. The germline gives CDR1 MDHEN, CDR2 SYDVKM. Trimming took 8 bases from V and 5 from J; bases not matched to a gene: 10. In nucleotides, the CDR3 is TGTGCCAGCGGGGAATGGACAGGGAGGACTGAAGCTTTCTTT. It yields the protein CASGEWTGRTEAFF.

V usage is TRBV5-4 and J usage is TRBJ1-2; a possible D gene is TRBD1 (6 bases). V was cut by 5 bases and J by 2 bases, with 16 bases left in between. This CDR3 is 15 amino acids long. Per germline, CDR1 SGHNT and CDR2 YYREEE (reference sequence). The CDR3 protein is CASRRTGFANYGYTF. In nucleotides, the CDR3 is TGTGCCAGCAGAAGAACAGGGTTTGCGAACTATGGCTACACCTTC.

The rearrangement links TRBV5-4 to TRBJ2-1; D is perhaps TRBD1 (5 bases). Looked up from germline, CDR1 is SGHNT and CDR2 is YYREEE (reference sequence). V was trimmed by 4 bases and J by 5 bases, leaving 16 bases between them. The CDR3 sequence is 15 residues long. CDR3 in amino acids: CASSPGLKMDNEQFF. The CDR3, as DNA: TGTGCCAGCAGCCCAGGGCTAAAGATGGACAATGAGCAGTTCTTC.

The chain has TRBV2 and TRBJ2-1, with TRBD2 matching 10 bases. With 3 bases clipped from V and 7 bases from J, the junction kept 6 bases outside the gene matches. Germline CDR1 reads SNHLY; CDR2 reads FYNNEI. This CDR3 has 15 amino acids. The DNA of the CDR3 is TGTGCCAGCAGTGAGGAGAGCGGGGGGGCGAATGAGCAGTTCTTC. Its translation is CASSEESGGANEQFF.

The chain employs TRBV19 and TRBJ2-7; TRBD1 matches 8 bases. Germline lookup yields CDR1 LNHDA and CDR2 SQIVND (reference sequence). This CDR3 comprises 15 residues. V shed 3 bases and J 3 bases; nucleotides not matched to a gene: 7. As DNA, the CDR3 is TGTGCCAGTAGTATGACAGGGGTTTCCCACTACGAGCAGTACTTC. Amino acids: CASSMTGVSHYEQYF.

This chain joins TRBV7-9 and TRBJ1-6; weak D call: TRBD1 (5 bases). The CDR3 totals 14 residues. V lost 8 bases and J 0 bases, leaving 8 bases between the germline ends. CDR1 and CDR2 from the germline V gene are SEHNR and FQNEAQ (reference sequence). CDR3 in DNA: TGTGCCAGCGGGGGGAGCTCCTATAATTCACCCCTCCACTTT. Protein: CASGGSSYNSPLHF.

Here the CDR3 reads CASSQDPGQGAGELFF. The CDR3 coding sequence is TGCGCCAGCAGCCAAGACCCGGGACAGGGGGCCGGGGAGCTGTTTTTT. The rearrangement links TRBV4-3 to TRBJ2-2, with 11 bases matching TRBD1. Germline CDR1 is LGHNA and CDR2 is YSLEER. The V segment lost 0 bases and the J segment 6 bases; nucleotides outside the gene matches: 3. The CDR3 has 16 residues.

V gene TRBV6-4 combines with J gene TRBJ2-3, with TRBD1 as a possible D gene (6 bases). The CDR3 contains 13 residues. Germline CDR1 MRHNA, CDR2 SNTAGT. V was clipped by 11 bases and J by 2 bases, with 14 bases between them. Here the CDR3 DNA reads TGTGCCGCCCGGGACACGTCCACAGATACGCAGTATTTT. Protein: CAARDTSTDTQYF.

This rearrangement joins TRBV5-4 to TRBJ1-4, with D possibly matching TRBD1 (6 bases). The CDR3 has 15 amino acids. Between the trimmed V and J ends, which lost 0 bases and 8 bases, there was a span of 14 bases. Germline lookup yields CDR1 SGHNT and CDR2 YYREEE (reference sequence). The CDR3 here is CASSLGGGRREKLFF. The DNA for the CDR3 is TGTGCCAGCAGCTTGGGAGGGGGACGGCGGGAAAAACTGTTTTTT.

This clone was picked up a small number of times. This chain links TRBV5-1 with TRBJ2-2, with 7 bases identical to TRBD2. CDR1 and CDR2 (germline): SGHRS, YFSETQ. Unmatched junction bases numbered 7, after V lost 6 bases and J lost 5 bases. The CDR3 runs 14 residues. The CDR3 DNA sequence: TGCGCCAGCACCCAGCGGGGAGGGACCGGGGAGCTGTTTTTT. Amino acid sequence: CASTQRGGTGELFF.

This clone showed up just once. The rearrangement uses TRBV21-1 and TRBJ1-5; the table gives TRBD1 as D, unverified against the DNA. TRBV21-1 is flagged as a pseudogene. This CDR3 spans 16 amino acids. In DNA form, the CDR3 reads TGTGCCAGCAGTAAGGGGAATAAGGGAAGCAATCAGCCCCAGCATTTT. Residues: CASSKGNKGSNQPQHF.